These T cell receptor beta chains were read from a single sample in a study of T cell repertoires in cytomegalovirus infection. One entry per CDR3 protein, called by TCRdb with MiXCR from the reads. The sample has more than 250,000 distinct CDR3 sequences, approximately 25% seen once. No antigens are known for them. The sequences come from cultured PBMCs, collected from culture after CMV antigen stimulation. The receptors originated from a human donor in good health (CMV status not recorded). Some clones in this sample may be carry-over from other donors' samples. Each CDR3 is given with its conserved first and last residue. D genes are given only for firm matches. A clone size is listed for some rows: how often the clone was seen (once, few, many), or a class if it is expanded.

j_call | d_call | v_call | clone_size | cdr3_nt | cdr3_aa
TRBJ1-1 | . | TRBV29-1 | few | TGCAGCGCCTACCGGGGCGGTGAAGCTTTCTTT | CSAYRGGEAFF
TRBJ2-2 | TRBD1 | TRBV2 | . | TGTGCCAGCAGTGTGGGACAGGGGGCTACCACCGGGGAGCTGTTTTTT | CASSVGQGATTGELFF
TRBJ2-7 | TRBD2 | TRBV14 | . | TGTGCCAGCCGGCTAGCGGGAGGCCCCTACGAGCAGTACTTC | CASRLAGGPYEQYF
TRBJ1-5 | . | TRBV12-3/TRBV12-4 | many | TGTGCCAGCAGTTTTTTTTCCCTGAACCAGCCCCAGCATTTT | CASSFFSLNQPQHF
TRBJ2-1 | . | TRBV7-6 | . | TGTGCCAGCACCCAACTAGTCCTAGGGGGTGAGCAGTTCTTC | CASTQLVLGGEQFF
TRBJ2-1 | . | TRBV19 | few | TGTGCCAGTACCGCCGGGCAGTTCTTGAAGCAGTTCTTC | CASTAGQFLKQFF
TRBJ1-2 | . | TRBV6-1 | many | TGTGCCAGCAGCCGCGGCTCCAACTATGGCTACACCTTC | CASSRGSNYGYTF
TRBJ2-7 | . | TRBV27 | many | TGTGCCAGCAGTTTAGGGGCTAGCGCCTACGAGCAGTACTTC | CASSLGASAYEQYF
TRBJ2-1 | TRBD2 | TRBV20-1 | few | TGCAGTGCTAGCCCTCTTACTAGCGGTAACAATGAGCAGTTCTTC | CSASPLTSGNNEQFF
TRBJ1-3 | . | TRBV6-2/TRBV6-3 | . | TGTGCCACCGCGGCCCCAGGGCGTGTTGGAAACACCATATATTTT | CATAAPGRVGNTIYF
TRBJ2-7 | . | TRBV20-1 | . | TGCAGTGCTATGATCAGGGGCAGCAGATACGAGCAGTACTTC | CSAMIRGSRYEQYF
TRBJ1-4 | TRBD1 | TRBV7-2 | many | TGTGCCAGCAGCGCCCACCCGGGACAGCTAAATGAAAAACTGTTTTTT | CASSAHPGQLNEKLFF
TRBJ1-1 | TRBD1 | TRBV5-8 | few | TGTGCCAGCAGCTGGACAGGGAGGTACACTGAAGCTTTCTTT | CASSWTGRYTEAFF
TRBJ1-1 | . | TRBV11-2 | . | TGTGCCAGCAGCCCTTCTGGGGCAGTGGTGAACACTGAAGCTTTCTTT | CASSPSGAVVNTEAFF
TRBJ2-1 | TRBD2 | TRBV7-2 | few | TGTGCCAGCAGCGCTAGCGGGCTTACAACCGGTGAGCAGTTCTTC | CASSASGLTTGEQFF
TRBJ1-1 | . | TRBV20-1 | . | TGCAGTGCTCCCCCCGCAAGGGACGGCCGCGACACTGAAGCTTTCTTT | CSAPPARDGRDTEAFF
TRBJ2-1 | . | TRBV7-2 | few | TGTGCCAGCAGCCGTACCATTCTAGCGCAGAACAATGAGCAGTTCTTC | CASSRTILAQNNEQFF
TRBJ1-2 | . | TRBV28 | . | TGTGCCAGCAGTCGCGCCGGGACAATAATTGACTATGGCTACACCTTC | CASSRAGTIIDYGYTF
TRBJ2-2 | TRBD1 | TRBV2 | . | TGTGCCAGACAGGGGCCTGACACCGGGGAGCTGTTTTTT | CARQGPDTGELFF
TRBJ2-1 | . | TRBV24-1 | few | TGTGCCACCAGTTCGGTGGGGGAACCATCCTACAATGAGCAGTTCTTC | CATSSVGEPSYNEQFF
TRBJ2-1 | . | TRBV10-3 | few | TGTGCCATCAGGCCCCTGACTAGTAGTTCCCATGAGCAGTTCTTC | CAIRPLTSSSHEQFF
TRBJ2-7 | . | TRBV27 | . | TGTGCCAGCAGTTTTGCGGGACAGAACTACGAGCAGTACTTC | CASSFAGQNYEQYF
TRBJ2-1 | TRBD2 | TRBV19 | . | TGTGCCAGTAGTATAGTGGGCGGGAGGGTGAGCTCCTACAATGAGCAGTTCTTC | CASSIVGGRVSSYNEQFF
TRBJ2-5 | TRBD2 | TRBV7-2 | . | TGTGCCAGCAGCTCTATTTTCCAGCGGGGGCCCCAAGAGACCCAGTACTTC | CASSSIFQRGPQETQYF
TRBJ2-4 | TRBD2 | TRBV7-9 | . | TGTGCCAGCAGCAAAGGGACTAGCGGAAACATTCAGTACTTC | CASSKGTSGNIQYF
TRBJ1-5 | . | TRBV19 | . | TGTGCCAGTAGCAGCCTTGGGGAGAGCAATCAGCCCCAGCATTTT | CASSSLGESNQPQHF
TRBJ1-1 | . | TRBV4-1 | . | TGCGCCAGCAGCCAATTTTCCAGAGGGAGGAACACTGAAGCTTTCTTT | CASSQFSRGRNTEAFF
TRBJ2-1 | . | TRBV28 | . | TGTGCCAGCAGCCCTCGAGGCGGCCCTTCCTACAATGAGCAGTTCTTC | CASSPRGGPSYNEQFF
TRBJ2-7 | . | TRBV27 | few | TGTGCCAGCAGTTTACTCGCAATGGACGGTACCTACGAGCAGTACTTC | CASSLLAMDGTYEQYF
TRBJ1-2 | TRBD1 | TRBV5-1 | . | TGCGCCAGCAGCTTGGGGGGGACCCGGGACAGCTATGGCTACACCTTC | CASSLGGTRDSYGYTF
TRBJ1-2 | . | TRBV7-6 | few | TGTGCCAGCAGCCGACAAGAGATCTATGGCTACACCTTC | CASSRQEIYGYTF
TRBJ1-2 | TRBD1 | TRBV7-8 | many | TGTGCCAGCAGCAAACAGACGACAGGGGGCGAGGAGGGCTACACCTTC | CASSKQTTGGEEGYTF